Sequencing of this T cell receptor (beta chain) was carried out in a study of cytomegalovirus exposure and HLA in healthy donors. Study-level information: Per a later analysis, the approximately 690 first-cohort and over 90 validation repertoires shared one platform. Overall study findings and caveats: A later analysis found first-cohort TCR clusters tended to co-occur in the 120 validation repertoires. There were some public TCRs occurring in many donors, but most TCR sequences were rare.

With respect to this clone: The antigen remains undetermined.

Repertoires were generated with immunoSEQ multiplex PCR, while TCRdb's copy carries only in-frame clones and drops some. The data show under 150,000 clones, approximately 90% seen once. Trimming cost V 2 bases and J 8 bases; bases outside gene matches: 10. CDR3 length equals 16 residues. The V gene's germline CDR1 is GTSNPN and CDR2 SVGIG (reference sequence). The chain employs TRBV30 and TRBJ2-1; 12 bases agree with TRBD2. The sequenced material came from PBMCs. The sequence came from a man aged 18 to 29 in good health and CMV-seronegative. This CDR3 is CAWSYTASGGVYEQFF. The DNA of the CDR3 is TGTGCCTGGAGTTATACCGCTAGCGGGGGGGTCTATGAGCAGTTCTTC.